The next 25 T cell receptor beta chains were all read from a single sample in a study of regulatory T cells in long-lasting Graves disease. Time point indicated: persistent/refractory GD, antithyroid drugs over 5 years with positive TRAb. The TCR library was prepared using RNA isolated from PBMCs. Construction of TCR beta libraries relied on iRepertoire HTBI primers and on Arm-PCR targeting CDR3 regions. TCRdb reanalysed the multiplex PCR reads using MiXCR and keeps one entry per CDR3 protein. The sample contains about 460,000 distinct CDR3 sequences, about 20% of which appear only once. The sequenced sample was peripheral blood mononuclear cells (PBMCs), obtained when the disease was refractory, from a patient treated with antithyroid drugs. Source of these receptors: a female donor with Graves disease.

This clonotype was counted many times. The chain joins TRBV6-5 to TRBJ1-1, with 8 bases identical to TRBD1. The V and J ends lost 0 bases and 1 base, in that order; junction bases with no gene match: 1. The CDR3 covers 15 residues. CDR1 is MNHEY and CDR2 is SVGAGI in the germline V gene. The chain's CDR3 is CASSYSGTGNTEAFF. In DNA form, the CDR3 reads TGTGCCAGCAGTTACTCGGGGACAGGGAACACTGAAGCTTTCTTT.

The chain is built from TRBV11-2 and TRBJ2-3, with D unclear. The CDR3 runs 15 residues. V was cut by 5 bases and J by 7 bases, with 19 bases left in between. Germline lookup yields CDR1 SGHAT and CDR2 FQNNGV. The CDR3 DNA sequence: TGTGCCAGCAGCCCCCCCGGTCCGGTCAGTCATACGCAGTATTTT. Translating it yields CASSPPGPVSHTQYF. The full variable domain, completed using reference TRBV11-2 and TRBJ2-3, is EAGVAQSPRYKIIEKRQSVAFWCNPISGHATLYWYQQILGQGPKLLIQFQNNGVVDDSQLPKDRFSAERLKGVDSTLKIQPAKLEDSAVYLCASSPPGPVSHTQYFGPGTRLTVL.

Of note for this clonotype: Being one base from a much bigger clone, this may be a read error. This chain uses TRBV7-2 with TRBJ2-7, with D uncertain. Germline-derived CDR1 and CDR2 are SGHTA and FQGNSA. The CDR3 is 18 residues long. Trimming shortened V by 1 base and J by 0 bases, and 19 bases separated the two germline ends. In nucleotides, the CDR3 is TGTGCCAGCAGCTTAGTTGCAGGTGGTTCTGCGAGCTCCTACGAGCAGTACTTC. Translating it yields CASSLVAGGSASSYEQYF.

The CDR3 sequence is CSASLPTNTEAFF. The CDR3 DNA reads TGCAGTGCTAGCCTCCCCACGAACACTGAAGCTTTCTTT. The V gene is TRBV20-1, the J gene TRBJ1-1, with unresolved D. V lost 3 bases and J lost 1, with 9 bases in between. Germline V gene lookup returns CDR1 DFQATT and CDR2 SNEGSKA (reference sequence). The CDR3 covers 13 residues.

This clonotype appeared many times. The chain combines TRBV2 with TRBJ2-2; a possible D gene is TRBD1 (6 bases). V lost 5 bases and J lost 4, with 11 bases in between. Germline loops: CDR1 SNHLY, CDR2 FYNNEI. The CDR3 consists of 14 residues. The CDR3 here is CASSYRDGTGELFF. The DNA for the CDR3 is TGTGCCAGCAGTTACAGGGACGGCACCGGGGAGCTGTTTTTT. Complete variable domain (other parts from reference TRBV2 and TRBJ2-2): EPEVTQTPSHQVTQMGQEVILRCVPISNHLYFYWYRQILGQKVEFLVSFYNNEISEKSEIFDDQFSVERPDGSNFTLKIRSTKLEDSAMYFCASSYRDGTGELFFGEGSRLTVL.

This clonotype showed up just a few times. The V call is TRBV15, the J call TRBJ1-4; TRBD1 aligns across 7 bases. This CDR3 spans 15 amino acids. CDR1 is LNHNV, CDR2 YYDKDF, per germline (reference sequence). V was pared by 0 bases and J by 11 bases, with 9 bases of the junction left unmatched. CDR3 amino acids: CATSRDKGGLGKLFF. CDR3 in DNA: TGTGCCACCAGCAGAGATAAAGGGGGCCTTGGGAAACTGTTTTTT. Complete variable domain (other parts from reference TRBV15 and TRBJ1-4): DAMVIQNPRYQVTQFGKPVTLSCSQTLNHNVMYWYQQKSSQAPKLLFHYYDKDFNNEADTPDNFQSRRPNTSFCFLDIRSPGLGDTAMYLCATSRDKGGLGKLFFGSGTQLSVL.

The chain recombines TRBV19 with TRBJ1-6; D ambiguous. This CDR3 spans 18 amino acids. CDR1 LNHDA and CDR2 SQIVND come from the germline V gene (reference sequence). V dropped 7 bases and J dropped 0 bases, with 19 bases sitting between them. CDR3 region: CASNGEEDGSSYNSPLHF. In DNA form, the CDR3 reads TGTGCCAGTAATGGTGAGGAGGACGGCAGCTCCTATAATTCACCCCTCCACTTT.

In its sample, this clonotype was seen many times. The chain combines TRBV5-1 with TRBJ1-5; no clear D. V shed 4 bases and J shed 4 bases, with 15 bases lying between them. There are 15 residues in the CDR3. The germline V gene encodes CDR1 SGHRS and CDR2 YFSETQ. CDR3 in amino acids: CASSVDGYQNQPQHF. DNA of the CDR3: TGCGCCAGCAGCGTGGACGGATATCAGAATCAGCCCCAGCATTTT.

This clonotype has just a few counts. The CDR3 loop is CASSEALIRGYSNQPQHF. CDR3 in DNA: TGTGCCAGCAGTGAAGCGCTTATACGGGGCTATAGCAATCAGCCCCAGCATTTT. V gene TRBV2 combines with J gene TRBJ1-5; D is perhaps TRBD1 (5 bases). CDR1 is SNHLY and CDR2 is FYNNEI in the germline V gene. Between the trimmed V and J ends, which lost 0 bases and 0 bases, there was a span of 15 bases. The length of the CDR3 is 18 residues.

CDR3 sequence: CSALGGQGSNEQYF. The CDR3 DNA reads as TGCAGTGCCCTCGGGGGACAGGGTAGTAACGAGCAGTACTTC. V gene TRBV20-1 combines with J gene TRBJ2-7; 9 bases fit TRBD1. This CDR3 is 14 amino acids long. Germline values: CDR1 DFQATT, CDR2 SNEGSKA (reference sequence). Trimming at V came to 6 bases and at J to 5 bases, leaving 11 bases not matched to a gene.

This clonotype was seen more than once but under ten times. V is TRBV12-3 or TRBV12-4 and J is TRBJ2-5, with a possible D match to TRBD1 (6 bases). There are 13 residues in the CDR3. V lost 6 bases, J lost 3 bases, and 11 bases lay in between. DNA of the CDR3: TGTGCCAGCAGACCCACAGGGAAAGAGACCCAGTACTTC. Amino acids: CASRPTGKETQYF.

In the case of this clonotype: A far more abundant clone sits one base away, making this likely a read error. The chain combines TRBV28 with TRBJ2-1; D remains unclear. Germline CDR1 and CDR2: MDHEN and SYDVKM. This CDR3 is built from 11 residues. The V and J ends lost 5 bases and 13 bases respectively, with 12 bases between them. CDR3 coding DNA: TGTGCCAGCAGTGGCCAAGAGACCCAGTTCTTC. The encoded protein is CASSGQETQFF. Together with reference TRBV28 and TRBJ2-1, the CDR3 gives the full variable domain: DVKVTQSSRYLVKRTGEKVFLECVQDMDHENMFWYRQDPGLGLRLIYFSYDVKMKEKGDIPEGYSVSREKKERFSLILESASTNQTSMYLCASSGQETQFFGPGTRLTVL.

Ten or more counts support this clonotype. The V call is TRBV20-1, the J call TRBJ2-5; 7 nucleotides agree with TRBD1. The CDR3 runs 13 residues. From germline, CDR1 is DFQATT and CDR2 SNEGSKA (reference sequence). CDR3 DNA: TGCAGCGTCATCCGGGACAGCCAGGAGACCCAGTACTTC. This codes for CSVIRDSQETQYF.

The chain joins TRBV29-1 to TRBJ2-2, with 11 bases lining up with TRBD1. The germline V gene has CDR1 SQVTM and CDR2 ANQGSEA. CDR3 size: 15 residues. J gave up 6 bases and V 4 bases, and 7 bases lay outside the gene matches. In DNA form, the CDR3 reads TGCAGCGTTGTATTAGGGACAGGGGGGTCCGGGGAGCTGTTTTTT. This translates into CSVVLGTGGSGELFF.

V usage is TRBV4-2 and J usage is TRBJ1-2; D ambiguous. Trimming removed 1 base at V and 4 bases at J, with 13 bases between. There are 15 residues in the CDR3. CDR1 and CDR2 from the germline V gene are LGHNA and YNFKEQ. This CDR3 is CASSQAVSGSYGYTF. CDR3 DNA sequence: TGTGCCAGCAGCCAAGCAGTTTCGGGCAGCTATGGCTACACCTTC.

The V call is TRBV19, the J call TRBJ2-7; the D call may be TRBD1 or TRBD2 (5 bases each). V gave up 5 bases and J gave up 7 bases, with 15 bases separating them. Germline V gene sequence: CDR1 LNHDA, CDR2 SQIVND (reference sequence). This CDR3 has 13 residues. The CDR3, as DNA: TGTGCCAGTAGTTTCACCGGGACCTTGGAGCAGTACTTC. It translates to CASSFTGTLEQYF.

This chain connects TRBV7-8 to TRBJ2-5; the match to TRBD2 covers 7 bases. The V and J ends lost 2 bases and 2 bases, in that order; junction bases with no gene match: 8. The CDR3 runs 16 residues. Per the germline V gene, CDR1 is SGHVS and CDR2 is FQNEAQ. In DNA form, the CDR3 reads TGTGCCAGCAGCTTATGGAGACTAGCAACTCAAGAGACCCAGTACTTC. It is translated as CASSLWRLATQETQYF.

This clonotype was observed once. V gene TRBV25-1 combines with J gene TRBJ1-1, with D unresolved. Between the trimmed V and J ends, which lost 4 bases and 1 base, there was a span of 16 bases. CDR3 size: 16 residues. Germline V CDR1 and CDR2: MGHDK, SYGVNS. The CDR3 DNA reads as TGTGCCAGCAGTGCTTGGTCCGGGCCGTCGAACACTGAAGCTTTCTTT. This encodes CASSAWSGPSNTEAFF.

The V gene is TRBV7-9, the J gene TRBJ1-2; D remains ambiguous. Trimming stripped 3 bases from V and 3 bases from J, with 8 bases between. This CDR3 contains 13 residues. Germline V gene data show CDR1 as SEHNR and CDR2 as FQNEAQ (reference sequence). The CDR3 loop is CASSFGAYYGYTF. The CDR3 coding sequence is TGTGCCAGCAGCTTCGGCGCCTACTATGGCTACACCTTC.

This chain links TRBV7-2 with TRBJ2-5, with D uncertain. The CDR3 covers 15 residues. In germline, CDR1 is SGHTA, CDR2 FQGNSA. V lost 3 bases and J lost 4, with 15 bases in between. In DNA, the CDR3 is TGTGCCAGCAGCTTTCAGTCCCGAATCGGAGAGACCCAGTACTTC. This gives the protein CASSFQSRIGETQYF. Supplemented by reference TRBV7-2 and TRBJ2-5, the full variable domain reads GAGVSQSPSNKVTEKGKDVELRCDPISGHTALYWYRQSLGQGLEFLIYFQGNSAPDKSGLPSDRFSAERTGGSVSTLTIQRTQQEDSAVYLCASSFQSRIGETQYFGPGTRLLVL.

This clonotype was seen at least ten times. The chain carries TRBV6-5 and TRBJ2-7; 9 nucleotides agree with TRBD2. Germline V gives CDR1 MNHEY, CDR2 SVGAGI. The CDR3 contains 16 residues. V lost 2 bases, J lost 7 bases, and 12 bases stayed unmatched. CDR3 DNA: TGTGCCAGCAGTTACGCTCCGGCGGACGCGGGAGGGGAGCAGTACTTC. It is translated as CASSYAPADAGGEQYF.

This clonotype was picked up many times. The V and J genes are TRBV28 and TRBJ2-5; possibly TRBD1 for D (6 bases). The germline V gene has CDR1 MDHEN and CDR2 SYDVKM. V lost 5 bases, J lost 5 bases, and 18 bases lay in between. The CDR3 length is 15 residues. The CDR3 bases are TGTGCCAGCAGTACGCCGACAGGTGGGGAGGAGACCCAGTACTTC. This sequence encodes CASSTPTGGEETQYF.

The sample holds many counts of this clonotype. The chain couples TRBV13 to TRBJ1-6; D is ambiguous. This CDR3 has 12 residues. Germline V gene data show CDR1 as PRHDT and CDR2 as FYEKMQ (reference sequence). Trimming pared 9 bases from V and 10 bases from J, leaving 13 bases between. The CDR3 protein is CASRTAQSPLHF. In nucleotides, the CDR3 is TGTGCCAGTCGTACGGCCCAGTCACCCCTCCACTTT.

About this clonotype: It is likely a read error, because the conserved phenylalanine at the end of the CDR3 is missing. The rearrangement joins TRBV25-1 to TRBJ1-1; no firm D call. Per germline, CDR1 MGHDK and CDR2 SYGVNS. V dropped 3 bases and J dropped 7 bases, with 3 bases sitting between them. The CDR3 covers 10 residues. The CDR3 sequence is CASSDIEAFL. The CDR3 nucleotides are TGTGCCAGCAGTGACATTGAAGCTTTCCTT.

This clonotype came up a few times. The V gene is TRBV5-6, the J gene TRBJ1-2; tentatively, D is TRBD1 (6 bases). The germline CDR1 and CDR2 sequences are SGHDT and YYEEEE. This CDR3 region has 14 residues. V was pared by 5 bases and J by 3 bases, with 14 bases between. The CDR3 sequence is CASRDWTADYGYTF. The CDR3 nucleotides read TGTGCCAGCAGAGATTGGACAGCAGACTATGGCTACACCTTC.